Following are 27 T cell receptor beta chains from one sample sequenced in a study of cytomegalovirus exposure and HLA in healthy donors. The PCR was carried out with 60 Vbeta primers and 13 Jbeta primers. Produced via immunoSEQ multiplex PCR; TCRdb's table is partial and in-frame only. In the table there are 200,000 to 250,000 clones, approximately 82% of which are singletons. The material sequenced was PBMCs. These TCRs come from a middle-aged woman in good health and CMV-seronegative.

The rearrangement uses TRBV5-1 and TRBJ1-1; D call uncertain. V lost 3 bases to trimming and J lost 0 bases, with 9 bases between them. In germline, CDR1 is SGHRS, CDR2 YFSETQ. This CDR3 contains 14 residues. The CDR3 sequence: CASSSSGLNTEAFF. CDR3 bases: TGCGCCAGCAGCTCCTCCGGTCTGAACACTGAAGCTTTCTTT. The whole variable domain, filled in from reference TRBV5-1 and TRBJ1-1, reads KAGVTQTPRYLIKTRGQQVTLSCSPISGHRSVSWYQQTPGQGLQFLFEYFSETQRNKGNFPGRFSGRQFSNSRSEMNVSTLELGDSALYLCASSSSGLNTEAFFGQGTRLTVV.

This rearrangement joins TRBV5-1 to TRBJ1-5; D may be TRBD1 (6 bases). Germline CDR1 SGHRS, CDR2 YFSETQ. V was cut by 0 bases and J by 5 bases, with 12 bases left in between. The CDR3 totals 15 residues. CDR3 DNA sequence: TGCGCCAGCAGCTTGGGTGGGGACACCTATCAGCCCCAGCATTTT. Translation gives CASSLGGDTYQPQHF.

The V gene is TRBV7-2, the J gene TRBJ2-5, with 9 bases lining up with TRBD1. CDR3 size: 15 residues. The ends lost 5 bases at V and 5 bases at J; junction bases unmatched: 9. Germline CDR1 and CDR2: SGHTA and FQGNSA. The CDR3: CASSLAGQGIETQYF. DNA for the CDR3: TGTGCCAGCAGCCTTGCTGGACAGGGGATCGAGACCCAGTACTTC. Supplemented by reference TRBV7-2 and TRBJ2-5, the full variable domain reads GAGVSQSPSNKVTEKGKDVELRCDPISGHTALYWYRQSLGQGLEFLIYFQGNSAPDKSGLPSDRFSAERTGGSVSTLTIQRTQQEDSAVYLCASSLAGQGIETQYFGPGTRLLVL.

V gene TRBV12-5 combines with J gene TRBJ1-1, with 7 bases matching TRBD1. The V and J ends lost 1 base and 8 bases, in that order; junction bases with no gene match: 7. The germline V gene encodes CDR1 LGHNT and CDR2 FRNRAP. The CDR3 consists of 14 residues. This CDR3 reads CASGLARQGAEAFF. The DNA of the CDR3 is TGTGCTAGTGGTTTGGCCCGACAGGGAGCCGAAGCTTTCTTT.

The chain combines TRBV19 with TRBJ1-5; weak D call: TRBD1 (6 bases). Germline V gene data show CDR1 as LNHDA and CDR2 as SQIVND (reference sequence). This CDR3 contains 13 residues. V lost 8 bases and J 2 bases, leaving 10 bases between the germline ends. CDR3 residues: CASSDRRNQPQHF. CDR3 DNA sequence: TGTGCCAGTTCTGACAGGCGCAATCAGCCCCAGCATTTT.

This clone was seen ten or more times. The rearrangement uses TRBV2 and TRBJ1-1; the match to TRBD1 covers 10 bases. The V gene's germline CDR1 is SNHLY and CDR2 FYNNEI. V lost 7 bases and J lost 4; bases outside the gene matches: 9. The CDR3 length is 15 residues. The CDR3 bases are TGTGCCAGCACTAGACAGGGGGCCGTAGTCACTGAAGCTTTCTTT. This encodes CASTRQGAVVTEAFF.

V and J are TRBV10-2 and TRBJ1-1; D is undetermined. Trimming took off 6 bases at V and 1 base at J, with 9 bases between the two ends. The germline V gene has CDR1 WSHSY and CDR2 SAAADI. The CDR3 is made up of 13 amino acids. In nucleotides, the CDR3 is TGCGCCAGCAGATGGGAGAAGAACACTGAAGCTTTCTTT. This encodes CASRWEKNTEAFF.

The CDR3 sequence is CASSPGQFTGELFF. Here the CDR3 DNA reads TGTGCCAGTAGCCCGGGTCAGTTTACCGGGGAGCTGTTTTTT. This chain uses TRBV19 with TRBJ2-2, with D unresolved. Per the germline V gene, CDR1 is LNHDA and CDR2 is SQIVND (reference sequence). Trimming shortened V by 6 bases and J by 5 bases, and 13 bases separated the two germline ends. The CDR3 has 14 residues. Variable domain in full (rest from reference TRBV19 and TRBJ2-2): DGGITQSPKYLFRKEGQNVTLSCEQNLNHDAMYWYRQDPGQGLRLIYYSQIVNDFQKGDIAEGYSVSREKKESFPLTVTSAQKNPTAFYLCASSPGQFTGELFFGEGSRLTVL.

The rearrangement links TRBV28 to TRBJ2-1; perhaps TRBD2 as D (5 bases). The CDR3 runs to 14 residues. V was clipped by 1 base and J by 6 bases, with 10 bases between them. Germline V lookup: CDR1 MDHEN, CDR2 SYDVKM. The CDR3 reads CASSLLGRGNEQFF. CDR3 DNA: TGTGCCAGCAGTTTATTGGGCCGGGGCAATGAGCAGTTCTTC. Complete variable domain (other parts from reference TRBV28 and TRBJ2-1): DVKVTQSSRYLVKRTGEKVFLECVQDMDHENMFWYRQDPGLGLRLIYFSYDVKMKEKGDIPEGYSVSREKKERFSLILESASTNQTSMYLCASSLLGRGNEQFFGPGTRLTVL.

This chain connects TRBV9 to TRBJ1-1, with D perhaps matching TRBD1 (6 bases). Looked up from germline, CDR1 is SGDLS and CDR2 is YYNGEE. Trimming pared 1 base from V and 10 bases from J, leaving 14 bases between. CDR3 size: 13 residues. The DNA of the CDR3 is TGTGCCAGCAGCGTACTAGGGGGGGGTATAGCTTTCTTT. Protein sequence: CASSVLGGGIAFF. Looking up the rest from reference TRBV9 and TRBJ1-1 gives the full variable domain: DSGVTQTPKHLITATGQRVTLRCSPRSGDLSVYWYQQSLDQGLQFLIQYYNGEERAKGNILERFSAQQFPDLHSELNLSSLELGDSALYFCASSVLGGGIAFFGQGTRLTVV.

The J gene is TRBJ1-6, the V gene TRBV11-2, with D possibly matching TRBD1 (5 bases). Looked up from germline, CDR1 is SGHAT and CDR2 is FQNNGV. CDR3 length: 15 amino acids. The germline V and J ends were trimmed by 5 bases and 7 bases, with 15 bases remaining between them. Written as DNA, the CDR3 is TGTGCCAGCAGCGGACTAACGGGGCAGAATTCACCCCTCCACTTT. It yields the protein CASSGLTGQNSPLHF. Using reference TRBV11-2 and TRBJ1-6 for the parts outside the CDR3, the full variable domain is EAGVAQSPRYKIIEKRQSVAFWCNPISGHATLYWYQQILGQGPKLLIQFQNNGVVDDSQLPKDRFSAERLKGVDSTLKIQPAKLEDSAVYLCASSGLTGQNSPLHFGNGTRLTVT.

This rearrangement joins TRBV6-5 to TRBJ1-2; 11 bases map to TRBD1. The CDR3 loop spans 15 amino acids. V lost 0 bases to trimming and J lost 6 bases; unmatched junction nucleotides: 3. CDR1 and CDR2 from the germline V gene are MNHEY and SVGAGI. The CDR3 nucleotides are TGTGCCAGCAGTTACTCACGGACAGGGGGCGATGGCTACACCTTC. Its translation is CASSYSRTGGDGYTF.

The chain uses TRBV5-1 and TRBJ2-5; TRBD1 matches at 8 bases. The CDR3 is 15 residues long. Looked up from germline, CDR1 is SGHRS and CDR2 is YFSETQ. J was trimmed by 3 bases and V by 0 bases; bases with no gene match: 4. The CDR3 here is CASSLAATGEETQYF. The CDR3 DNA sequence: TGCGCCAGCAGCTTGGCCGCGACAGGGGAAGAGACCCAGTACTTC.

This clone has just one count. The chain joins TRBV11-3 to TRBJ2-3, with a weak D call TRBD1 (6 bases). This CDR3 spans 14 amino acids. Trimming stripped 4 bases from V and 7 bases from J, with 15 bases between. CDR1 is SGHNT, CDR2 YENEEA, per germline. CDR3 protein: CASSSVDQGHTQYF. The CDR3 region has the DNA TGTGCCAGCAGCTCCGTTGACCAGGGGCATACGCAGTATTTT.

J is TRBJ2-1 and V is TRBV5-4; D might be TRBD2 (6 bases). The CDR3 is 15 residues long. Germline lookup yields CDR1 SGHNT and CDR2 YYREEE (reference sequence). The V end was cut by 6 bases, the J end by 4 bases, with 17 bases between. The CDR3 sequence: CASKIGGAGYNEQFF. The CDR3 DNA reads TGTGCCAGCAAAATCGGGGGTGCTGGATACAATGAGCAGTTCTTC.

This chain connects TRBV27 to TRBJ1-2; perhaps TRBD1 as D (5 bases). CDR1 and CDR2 (germline): MNHEY, SMNVEV (reference sequence). This CDR3 is built from 14 residues. Trimming cost V 8 bases and J 4 bases, with 17 bases left between them. CDR3 nucleotide sequence: TGTGCCAGCGGCCTTGGGGGGGGGTCCTATGGCTACACCTTC. Translated: CASGLGGGSYGYTF.

The V gene is TRBV30, the J gene TRBJ1-5, with 12 bases lining up with TRBD1. V dropped 3 bases and J dropped 0; count of bases not matched to a gene: 12. This CDR3 spans 19 amino acids. CDR1 is GTSNPN and CDR2 is SVGIG in the germline V gene (reference sequence). In DNA, the CDR3 is TGTGCCTGGAGGGTCAAACTGGGACAGGGGGCGTTTAGCAATCAGCCCCAGCATTTT. Amino acids: CAWRVKLGQGAFSNQPQHF.

The rearrangement joins TRBV7-9 to TRBJ2-5; D is ambiguous. CDR3 length equals 14 residues. Germline-derived CDR1 and CDR2 are SEHNR and FQNEAQ (reference sequence). The ends were cut back, 1 base at V and 5 bases at J, with 11 bases in the middle. Here the CDR3 reads CASSLGTSRETQYF. CDR3 nucleotide sequence: TGTGCCAGCAGCTTAGGTACCTCTCGGGAGACCCAGTACTTC.

This chain connects TRBV7-2 to TRBJ2-7, with 13 bases lining up with TRBD2. This CDR3 is 18 amino acids long. Germline assignment: CDR1 SGHTA and CDR2 FQGNSA. After removal of 1 base from V and 2 bases from J, the junction contained 8 bases not matched to a gene. CDR3 nucleotide sequence: TGTGCCAGCAGCTTAGGACTAGCGGGGGGCTTTTACCCCTACGAGCAGTACTTC. As protein: CASSLGLAGGFYPYEQYF.

The V call is TRBV6-6, the J call TRBJ1-5, with D tentatively TRBD1 (5 bases). The CDR3 extends over 14 amino acids. CDR1 MNHNY and CDR2 SVGAGI come from the germline V gene (reference sequence). The CDR3 here is CTTWGGRANQPQHF. CDR3 bases: TGTACAACCTGGGGCGGCAGGGCTAATCAGCCCCAGCATTTT.

The CDR3 bases are TGTGCCAGCAGTGAATCGGGCACGACGGGGATATATGGCTACACCTTC. This encodes CASSESGTTGIYGYTF. The chain has TRBV25-1 and TRBJ1-2; no definite D call. This CDR3 has 16 residues. Germline loops: CDR1 MGHDK, CDR2 SYGVNS. V was pared by 1 base and J by 5 bases, with 17 bases between.

The rearrangement joins TRBV5-1 to TRBJ1-3, with 7 bases fitting TRBD1. In germline, CDR1 is SGHRS, CDR2 YFSETQ. V trimming: 0 bases; J trimming: 0 bases; junction bases outside the gene matches: 6. The CDR3 loop spans 17 amino acids. CDR3 in amino acids: CASSLEGTANSGNTIYF. Written as DNA, the CDR3 is TGCGCCAGCAGCTTGGAAGGGACAGCTAACTCTGGAAACACCATATATTTT.

This clone has more than one count but fewer than ten. For the CDR3, the DNA is TGTGCCAGCAGCCGGGACAGGGTGAACACTGAAGCTTTCTTT. Translated, it gives CASSRDRVNTEAFF. The V gene is TRBV5-6, the J gene TRBJ1-1, with 9 bases lining up with TRBD1. This CDR3 spans 14 amino acids. Germline V gene sequence: CDR1 SGHDT, CDR2 YYEEEE. J was trimmed by 0 bases and V by 4 bases; bases with no gene match: 1.

This clone was observed a few times. The rearrangement uses TRBV4-2 and TRBJ2-7; weak D call: TRBD1 (6 bases). The germline V and J ends were trimmed by 1 base and 4 bases, with 20 bases remaining between them. The V gene's germline CDR1 is LGHNA and CDR2 YNFKEQ. This CDR3 is built from 17 residues. CDR3 in amino acids: CASSQANSQGTFYEQYF. The CDR3 DNA sequence: TGTGCCAGCAGCCAAGCAAACTCACAGGGAACCTTTTACGAGCAGTACTTC.

The V and J genes are TRBV29-1 and TRBJ2-7; 8 bases are a match to TRBD1. Germline trimming cut 6 bases from V and 5 bases from J; bases unmatched to any gene: 6. CDR1 and CDR2 (germline): SQVTM, ANQGSEA. CDR3 length: 12 residues. The CDR3 bases are TGCAGCGTGAGGACAGGGAGCGACGAGCAGTACTTC. Amino acids: CSVRTGSDEQYF.

The rearrangement links TRBV6-1 to TRBJ2-7; 8 bases are shared with TRBD1. The V gene's germline CDR1 is MNHNS and CDR2 SASEGT. V shed 4 bases and J 3 bases; nucleotides not matched to a gene: 2. This CDR3 has 13 amino acids. The CDR3, as DNA: TGTGCCAGCAGTGTCAGGGGGCTCTACGAGCAGTACTTC. It translates to CASSVRGLYEQYF.

This chain connects TRBV5-1 to TRBJ2-7; possibly TRBD1 for D (5 bases). V lost 4 bases and J 2 bases, leaving 13 bases between the germline ends. This CDR3 region has 14 residues. The germline V gene encodes CDR1 SGHRS and CDR2 YFSETQ. CDR3 nucleotide sequence: TGCGCCAGCAGCCCCGACAGTGTCGCCTACGAGCAGTACTTC. Its protein is CASSPDSVAYEQYF. The full variable domain, its missing parts supplied by reference TRBV5-1 and TRBJ2-7, is KAGVTQTPRYLIKTRGQQVTLSCSPISGHRSVSWYQQTPGQGLQFLFEYFSETQRNKGNFPGRFSGRQFSNSRSEMNVSTLELGDSALYLCASSPDSVAYEQYFGPGTRLTVT.